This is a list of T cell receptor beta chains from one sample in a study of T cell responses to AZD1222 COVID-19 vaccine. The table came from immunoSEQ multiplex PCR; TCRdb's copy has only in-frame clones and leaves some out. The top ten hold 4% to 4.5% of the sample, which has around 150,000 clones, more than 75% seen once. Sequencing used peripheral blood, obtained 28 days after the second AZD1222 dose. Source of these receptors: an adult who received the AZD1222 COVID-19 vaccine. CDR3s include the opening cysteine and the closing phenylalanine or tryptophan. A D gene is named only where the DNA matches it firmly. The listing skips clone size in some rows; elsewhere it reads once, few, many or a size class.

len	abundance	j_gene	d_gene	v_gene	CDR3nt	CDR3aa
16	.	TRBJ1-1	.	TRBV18	TGTGCCAGCTCACCACCATCTAGGGTGATGAACACTGAAGCTTTCTTT	CASSPPSRVMNTEAFF
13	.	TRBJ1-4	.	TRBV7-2	TGTGCCAGCAGCAACGTGGCTAATGAAAAACTGTTTTTT	CASSNVANEKLFF
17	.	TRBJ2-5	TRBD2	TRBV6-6	TGTGCCAGCAGTCCTCTCTCCCCGGCGGGGGGGAGGTCGACCCAGTACTTC	CASSPLSPAGGRSTQYF
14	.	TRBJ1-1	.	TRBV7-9	TGTGCCAGCAGCTTAGCGTTGGAAAAAGATGAAGCTTTCTTT	CASSLALEKDEAFF
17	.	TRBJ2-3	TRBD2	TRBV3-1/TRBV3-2	TGTGCCAGCAGCCAAGCCATAGCGGGGGGGGGAGCAGATACGCAGTATTTT	CASSQAIAGGGADTQYF
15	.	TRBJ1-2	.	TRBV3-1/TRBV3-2	TGTGCCAGCAGCCAAAGCACAGCAAATTACTATGGCTACACCTTC	CASSQSTANYYGYTF
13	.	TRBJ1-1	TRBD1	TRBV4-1	TGCGCCAGCAGCCCATTTGACAGGGGTCTTGCTTTCTTT	CASSPFDRGLAFF
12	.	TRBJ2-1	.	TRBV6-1	TGTGCCAGCAGTGAACTATGGGATGAGCAGTTCTTC	CASSELWDEQFF
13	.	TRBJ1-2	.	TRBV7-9	TGTGCCAGCAGCCCCGGGACGTACTATGGCTACACCTTC	CASSPGTYYGYTF
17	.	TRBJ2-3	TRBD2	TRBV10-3	TGTGCCATCTCTCGGACTAGCGGGGGGACTAGCACAGATACGCAGTATTTT	CAISRTSGGTSTDTQYF
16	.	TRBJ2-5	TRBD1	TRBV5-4	TGTGCCAGCAGCTATCGACAGGGGGCGACCCAAGGGACCCAGTACTTC	CASSYRQGATQGTQYF
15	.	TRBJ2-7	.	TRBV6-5	TGTGCCAGCAGTTACGGGGATGCCTCCTCCTACGAGCAGTACTTC	CASSYGDASSYEQYF
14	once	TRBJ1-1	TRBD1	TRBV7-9	TGTGCCAGCAGCTCAACAGGGGTGAGGACTGAAGCTTTCTTT	CASSSTGVRTEAFF
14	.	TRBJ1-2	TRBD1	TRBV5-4	TGTGCCAGCAGCTTGGCGCAGGGGGACTATGGCTACACCTTC	CASSLAQGDYGYTF
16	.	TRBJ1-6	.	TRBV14	TGTGCCAGCAGCCCCTGGGGAGAGGGGCGGTTTTCACCCCTCCACTTT	CASSPWGEGRFSPLHF
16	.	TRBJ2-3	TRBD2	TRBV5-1	TGCGCCAGCAGCTCAAATAGCGGGGCGAGCACAGATACGCAGTATTTT	CASSSNSGASTDTQYF
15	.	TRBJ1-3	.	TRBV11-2	TGTGCCAGCAGCCAAAGCGGGGGCTCTGGAAACACCATATATTTT	CASSQSGGSGNTIYF
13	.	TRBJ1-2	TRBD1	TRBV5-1	TGCGCCAGCAGCTCGACGGGACAGAGGGGCTACACCTTC	CASSSTGQRGYTF
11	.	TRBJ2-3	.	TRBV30	TGTGCCTGGAGTGGGGGGCTATCGCAGTATTTT	CAWSGGLSQYF
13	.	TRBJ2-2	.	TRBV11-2	TGTGCCAGCCTCGACGGGAACACCGGGGAGCTGTTTTTT	CASLDGNTGELFF
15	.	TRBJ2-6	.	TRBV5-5	TGTGCCAGCAGCATATGGGCGTCTGGGGCCAACGTCCTGACTTTC	CASSIWASGANVLTF
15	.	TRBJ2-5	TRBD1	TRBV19	TGTGCCAGTAGTTCCGTGGGACAGAAAAAAGAGACCCAGTACTTC	CASSSVGQKKETQYF
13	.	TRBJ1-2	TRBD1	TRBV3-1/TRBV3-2	TGTGCCAGCAGCCCAGGACAGGGGGGAGGCTACACCTTC	CASSPGQGGGYTF
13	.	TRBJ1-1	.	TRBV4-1	TGCGCCAGCAGCCAGAACCCCCCGGCCAAAGCTTTCTTT	CASSQNPPAKAFF
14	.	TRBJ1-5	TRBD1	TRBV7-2	TGTGCCAGCAGCAGTCGGACAGGAGGTCAGCCCCAGCATTTT	CASSSRTGGQPQHF
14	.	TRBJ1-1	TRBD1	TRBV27	TGTGCCAGCAGTTTGCCAGGGACAGGGAGTATAGCTTTCTTT	CASSLPGTGSIAFF
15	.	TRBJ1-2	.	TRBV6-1	TGTGCCAGCAGTGAAAGAGTGGGGAGGAACTATGGCTACACCTTC	CASSERVGRNYGYTF
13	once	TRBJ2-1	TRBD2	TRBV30	TGTGCCTCTCGGGGTAGCGGGGGTGCTGAGCAGTTCTTC	CASRGSGGAEQFF
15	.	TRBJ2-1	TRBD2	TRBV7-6	TGTGCCAGCAGCTTAGAGCGGGGGGGCCTCGATGAGCAGTTCTTC	CASSLERGGLDEQFF
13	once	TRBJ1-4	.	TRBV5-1	TGCGCCAGCAGCTTAGGACAGAATGAAAAACTGTTTTTT	CASSLGQNEKLFF
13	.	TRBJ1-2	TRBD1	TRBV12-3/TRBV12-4	TGTGCCACCTCAACAGGGGTACTATATGGCTACACCTTC	CATSTGVLYGYTF
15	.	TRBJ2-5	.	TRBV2	TGTGCCAGCAGGGGGCCGGTGACAGGCAAAGAGACCCAGTACTTC	CASRGPVTGKETQYF
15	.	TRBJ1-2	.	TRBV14	TGTGCCAGCAGCCGGGGACATCCCGCTAACTATGGCTACACCTTC	CASSRGHPANYGYTF
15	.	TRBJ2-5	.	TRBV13	TGTGCCAGCGGTCGGATGGGCACGACGGAAGAGACCCAGTACTTC	CASGRMGTTEETQYF
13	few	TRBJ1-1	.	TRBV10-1	TGCGCCAGCAGAACGGGGACGAACACTGAAGCTTTCTTT	CASRTGTNTEAFF
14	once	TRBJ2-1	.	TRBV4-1	TGCGCCAGCAGCCAGTCTCTCATGTACAATGAGCAGTTCTTC	CASSQSLMYNEQFF
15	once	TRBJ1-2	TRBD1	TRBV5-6	TGTGCCAGCAGACCCTCGACAGGGGGCGCCGCTGGCTACACCTTC	CASRPSTGGAAGYTF
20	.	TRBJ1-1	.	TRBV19	TGTGCCAGCAGCCCTTTCCCTCCTACCTGGGGGCGCGTCCCGGACACTGAAGCTTTCTTT	CASSPFPPTWGRVPDTEAFF
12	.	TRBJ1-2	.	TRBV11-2	TGTGCCAGCAGCCCCTACGCCTATGGCTACACCTTC	CASSPYAYGYTF
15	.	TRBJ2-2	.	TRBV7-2	TGTGCCAGCAGCTTTCTGAGTCCGCACACCGGGGAGCTGTTTTTT	CASSFLSPHTGELFF
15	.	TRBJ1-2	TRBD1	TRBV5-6	TGTGCCAGCAGCTTGACCGGGACAGGGAGGTATGGCTACACCTTC	CASSLTGTGRYGYTF
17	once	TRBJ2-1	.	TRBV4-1	TGCGCCAGCAGCCAAGATGGCGGCAGAAACTTTTACAATGAGCAGTTCTTC	CASSQDGGRNFYNEQFF
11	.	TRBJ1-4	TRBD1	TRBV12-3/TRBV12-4	TGTGCCAGCGGTCAGGGGGTAAAACTGTTTTTT	CASGQGVKLFF
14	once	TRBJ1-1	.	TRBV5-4	TGTGCCAGCAGCGACACGACAGTGAACACTGAAGCTTTCTTT	CASSDTTVNTEAFF
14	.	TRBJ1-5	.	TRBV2	TGTGCCAGCAGTGAACGGGCAGAGGATCAGCCCCAGCATTTT	CASSERAEDQPQHF
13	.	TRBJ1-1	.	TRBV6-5	TGTGCCAGCAGCGGACGGGAAAACACTGAAGCTTTCTTT	CASSGRENTEAFF
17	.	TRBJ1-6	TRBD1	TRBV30	TGTGCCTGGAGTGTACAAAAGGGGACAGCCTTTAATTCACCCCTCCACTTT	CAWSVQKGTAFNSPLHF
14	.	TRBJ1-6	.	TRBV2	TGTGCCAGCTTCGCTAGACCGGGGATTTCACCCCTCCACTTT	CASFARPGISPLHF
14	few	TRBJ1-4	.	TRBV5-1	TGCGCCAGCAGCCGGGACGGTGGGGGTGAAAAACTGTTTTTT	CASSRDGGGEKLFF
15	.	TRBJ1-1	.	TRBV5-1	TGCGCCAGCAGCTTGTTAGGGGAGTTGAACACTGAAGCTTTCTTT	CASSLLGELNTEAFF
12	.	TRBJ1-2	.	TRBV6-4	TGTGCCAGCAGTGACGGCGGCTTTCGCTACACCTTC	CASSDGGFRYTF
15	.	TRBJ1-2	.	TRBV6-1	TGTGCCAGCAGTGAAAGGGCCAACAGCAACTATGGCTACACCTTC	CASSERANSNYGYTF
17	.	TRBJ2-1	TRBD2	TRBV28	TGTGCCAGCAGTTCTCTGGCTAGCGGGGGATCCTACAATGAGCAGTTCTTC	CASSSLASGGSYNEQFF
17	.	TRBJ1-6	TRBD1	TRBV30	TGTGCCTGGAGTACAAGACAGGGGAGCTCCTATAATTCACCCCTCCACTTT	CAWSTRQGSSYNSPLHF
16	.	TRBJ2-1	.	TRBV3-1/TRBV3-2	TGTGCCAGCAGCCAAATAGGGGGGGGCCTCCTTTGGGAGCAGTTCTTC	CASSQIGGGLLWEQFF
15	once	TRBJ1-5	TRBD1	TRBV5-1	TGCGCCAGCAGCTCGACAGGGGGCGCCGGTCAGCCCCAGCATTTT	CASSSTGGAGQPQHF
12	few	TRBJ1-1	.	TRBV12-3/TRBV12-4	TGTGCCAGCAGTTTCACGGGCACTGAAGCTTTCTTT	CASSFTGTEAFF